Included here is one TCR beta chain sequence, with context. The target antigen is unknown. The sample comes from a study of cytomegalovirus exposure and HLA in healthy donors. The V and J ends lost 4 bases and 2 bases respectively, with 14 bases between them. The CDR3 length is 16 residues. CDR1 and CDR2 from the germline V gene are SEHNR and FQNEAQ (reference sequence). PCR used 60 Vbeta primers and 13 Jbeta primers. Using immunoSEQ multiplex PCR, the repertoire was profiled, and TCRdb retains in-frame clones only, with some absent. With approximately 110,000 clones in the sample, the ten largest clones hold around 3.9%. Findings of the study overall: In a later analysis, V- and J-gene trimming of beta chains associated with a DCLRE1C missense variant, replicated independently. With further analysis later on, most CMV-associated TCR beta chains appeared HLA-restricted. HLA-A and HLA-B allele assignments for most subjects were reportedly predicted accurately using TCR beta sequences.

This TCR came from a man aged 18-30 years in good health and CMV-seronegative. This sequence joins TRBV7-9 and TRBJ2-2, with D possibly TRBD1 on 6 matching bases. The sequencing input was PBMCs. The CDR3 protein is CASSSARTVNTGELFF. CDR3 DNA: TGTGCCAGCAGCTCCGCTAGGACAGTCAACACCGGGGAGCTGTTTTTT.